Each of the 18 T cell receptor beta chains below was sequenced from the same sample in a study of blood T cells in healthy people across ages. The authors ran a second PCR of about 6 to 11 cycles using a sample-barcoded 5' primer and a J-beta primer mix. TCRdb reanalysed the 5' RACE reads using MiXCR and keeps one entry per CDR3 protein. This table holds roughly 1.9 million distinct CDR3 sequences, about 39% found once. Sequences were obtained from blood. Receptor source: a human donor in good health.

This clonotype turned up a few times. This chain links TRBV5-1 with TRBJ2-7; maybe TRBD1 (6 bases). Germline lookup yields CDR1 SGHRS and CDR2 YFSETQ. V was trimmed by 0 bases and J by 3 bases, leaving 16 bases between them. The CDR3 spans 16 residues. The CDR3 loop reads CASSLAVGQGYYEQYF. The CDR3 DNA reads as TGCGCCAGCAGCTTGGCCGTGGGGCAGGGGTACTACGAGCAGTACTTC.

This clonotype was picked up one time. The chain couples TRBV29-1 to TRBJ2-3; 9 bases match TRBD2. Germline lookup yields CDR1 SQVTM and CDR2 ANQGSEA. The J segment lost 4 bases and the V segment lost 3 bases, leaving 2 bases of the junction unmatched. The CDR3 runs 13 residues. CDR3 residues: CSVEAGGPDTQYF. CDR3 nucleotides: TGCAGCGTTGAGGCGGGGGGGCCAGATACGCAGTATTTT.

Here the CDR3 reads CASSPSGGGSQANNEQFF. The CDR3 DNA reads TGTGCCAGCAGCCCTAGCGGGGGGGGATCACAGGCAAACAATGAGCAGTTCTTC. The rearrangement joins TRBV7-8 to TRBJ2-1; the match to TRBD2 covers 12 bases. The CDR3 extends over 18 amino acids. Germline CDR1 reads SGHVS; CDR2 reads FQNEAQ. V was pared by 5 bases and J by 5 bases, with 13 bases of the junction left unmatched. Variable domain in full (rest from reference TRBV7-8 and TRBJ2-1): GAGVSQSPRYKVAKRGQDVALRCDPISGHVSLFWYQQALGQGPEFLTYFQNEAQLDKSGLPSDRFFAERPEGSVSTLKIQRTQQEDSAVYLCASSPSGGGSQANNEQFFGPGTRLTVL.

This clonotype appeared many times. Here the CDR3 DNA reads TGTGCCAGCAGTGAGAGCTCCTACGAGCAGTACTTC. It specifies CASSESSYEQYF. The rearrangement joins TRBV2 to TRBJ2-7; D call uncertain. Trimming removed 3 bases at V and 0 bases at J, with 3 bases between. This CDR3 comprises 12 residues. Germline V lookup: CDR1 SNHLY, CDR2 FYNNEI.

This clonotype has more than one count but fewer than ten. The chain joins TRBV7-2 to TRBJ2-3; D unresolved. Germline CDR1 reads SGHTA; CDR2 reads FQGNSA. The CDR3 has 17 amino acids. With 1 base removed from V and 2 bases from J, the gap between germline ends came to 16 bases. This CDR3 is CASSLVGRASNTDTQYF. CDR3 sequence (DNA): TGTGCCAGCAGCTTAGTAGGCCGGGCCTCGAACACAGATACGCAGTATTTT.

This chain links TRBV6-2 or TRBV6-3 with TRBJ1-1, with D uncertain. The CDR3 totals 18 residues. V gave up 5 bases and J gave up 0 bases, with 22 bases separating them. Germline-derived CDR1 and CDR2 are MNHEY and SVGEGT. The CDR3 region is CASSTLGPALIMNTEAFF. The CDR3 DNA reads TGTGCCAGCAGTACACTTGGGCCAGCCCTCATAATGAACACTGAAGCTTTCTTT.

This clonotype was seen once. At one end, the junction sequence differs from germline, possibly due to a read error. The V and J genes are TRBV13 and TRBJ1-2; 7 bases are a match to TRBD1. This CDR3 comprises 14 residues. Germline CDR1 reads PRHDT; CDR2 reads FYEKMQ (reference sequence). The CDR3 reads CVSSLGRDSYGYTF. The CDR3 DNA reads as TGTGTCAGCAGCTTAGGCAGGGACAGCTATGGCTACACCTTC.

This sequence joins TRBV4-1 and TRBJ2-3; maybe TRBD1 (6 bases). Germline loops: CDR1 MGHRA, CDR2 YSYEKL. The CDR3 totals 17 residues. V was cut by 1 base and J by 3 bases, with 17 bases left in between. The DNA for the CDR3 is TGCGCCAGCAGCCAAGCTCAACAGGGACGGGGAACAGATACGCAGTATTTT. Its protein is CASSQAQQGRGTDTQYF.

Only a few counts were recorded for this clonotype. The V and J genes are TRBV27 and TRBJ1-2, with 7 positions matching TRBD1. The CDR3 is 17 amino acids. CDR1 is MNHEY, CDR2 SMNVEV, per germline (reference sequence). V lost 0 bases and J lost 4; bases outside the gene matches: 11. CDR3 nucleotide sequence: TGTGCCAGCAGTTTATCCCCTGGGACAGCCGGTTTCTATGGCTACACCTTC. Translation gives CASSLSPGTAGFYGYTF.

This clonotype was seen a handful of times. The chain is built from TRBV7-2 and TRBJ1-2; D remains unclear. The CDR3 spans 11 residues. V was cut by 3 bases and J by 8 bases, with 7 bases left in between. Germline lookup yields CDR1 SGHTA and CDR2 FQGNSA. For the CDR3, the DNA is TGTGCCAGCAGCTTCGAGTGGGGCTACACCTTC. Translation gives CASSFEWGYTF.

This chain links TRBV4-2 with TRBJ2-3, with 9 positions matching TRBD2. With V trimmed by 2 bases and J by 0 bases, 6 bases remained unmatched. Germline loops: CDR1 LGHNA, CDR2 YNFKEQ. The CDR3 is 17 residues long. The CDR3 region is CASSQNSGGPSTDTQYF. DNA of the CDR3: TGTGCCAGCAGCCAAAATAGCGGGGGCCCTAGCACAGATACGCAGTATTTT.

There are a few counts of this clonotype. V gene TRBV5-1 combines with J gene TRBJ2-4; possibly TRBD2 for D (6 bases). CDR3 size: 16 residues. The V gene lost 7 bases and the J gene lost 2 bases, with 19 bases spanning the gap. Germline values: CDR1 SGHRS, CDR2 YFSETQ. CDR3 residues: CASGPGGWLTKNIQYF. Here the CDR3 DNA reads TGCGCCAGCGGCCCTGGAGGGTGGCTTACCAAAAACATTCAGTACTTC.

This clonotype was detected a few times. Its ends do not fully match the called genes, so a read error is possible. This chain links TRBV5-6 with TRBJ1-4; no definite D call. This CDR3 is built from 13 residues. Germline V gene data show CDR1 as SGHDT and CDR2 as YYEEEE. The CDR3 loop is CATGRVENGKLFF. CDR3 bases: TGTGCCACCGGAAGAGTGGAGAATGGAAAACTGTTTTTT.

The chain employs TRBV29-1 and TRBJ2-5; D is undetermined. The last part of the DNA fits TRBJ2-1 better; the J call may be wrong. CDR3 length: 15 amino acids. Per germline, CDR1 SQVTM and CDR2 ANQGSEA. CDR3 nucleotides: TGCAGCGGCCGGACGGGCGCTTCGATCCAAGAGACCCAGTTCTTC. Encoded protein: CSGRTGASIQETQFF.

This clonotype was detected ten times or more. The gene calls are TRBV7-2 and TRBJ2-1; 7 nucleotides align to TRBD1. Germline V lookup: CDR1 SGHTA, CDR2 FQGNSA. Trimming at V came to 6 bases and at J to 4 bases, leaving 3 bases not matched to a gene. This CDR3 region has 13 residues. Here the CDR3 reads CASSFRGYNEQFF. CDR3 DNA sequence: TGTGCCAGCAGTTTCAGGGGGTACAATGAGCAGTTCTTC.

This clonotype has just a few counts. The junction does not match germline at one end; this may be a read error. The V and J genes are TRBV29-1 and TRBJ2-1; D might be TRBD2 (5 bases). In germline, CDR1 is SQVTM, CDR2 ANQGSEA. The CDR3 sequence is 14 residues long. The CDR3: CSIARLFPYDEQFF. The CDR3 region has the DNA TGCAGCATAGCAAGACTATTCCCCTACGATGAGCAGTTCTTC.

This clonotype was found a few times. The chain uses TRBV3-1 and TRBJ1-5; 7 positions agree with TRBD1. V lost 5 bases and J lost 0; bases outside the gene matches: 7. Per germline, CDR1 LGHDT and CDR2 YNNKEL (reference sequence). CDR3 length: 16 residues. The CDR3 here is CASSKGTDNSNQPQHF. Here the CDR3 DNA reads TGTGCCAGCAGCAAAGGGACAGACAATAGCAATCAGCCCCAGCATTTT.

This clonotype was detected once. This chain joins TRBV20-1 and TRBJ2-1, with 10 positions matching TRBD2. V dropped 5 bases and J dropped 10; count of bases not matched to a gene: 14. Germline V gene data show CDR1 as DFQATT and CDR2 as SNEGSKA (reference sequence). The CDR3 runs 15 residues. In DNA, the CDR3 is TGCAGTGCTTTCAAACCGGGACTAGCGACGAGCGAGCAGTTCTTC. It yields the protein CSAFKPGLATSEQFF.